The present entry profiles one T cell receptor (beta chain) with its context. This entry is derived from a study of T cell clonotyping in hematopoietic cell transplantation. The V and J ends lost 4 bases and 0 bases respectively, with 15 bases between them. CDR3 size: 16 residues. In germline, CDR1 is MNHNY, CDR2 SVGAGI (reference sequence). Data came from immunoSEQ multiplex PCR; TCRdb stores just in-frame clones and leaves some out. The data contain some 9,900 clones, about 75% of them singletons. The chain has TRBV6-6 and TRBJ1-2; TRBD1 might be the D (5 bases). This sequence originates from a female patient aged 40-49 years who had an allogeneic stem cell transplant from a related donor, so T cells may come from the graft donor. Some clones in this sample may be carry-over from other donors' samples. This specimen consisted of PBMCs, obtained 30 days after allogeneic stem cell transplant. The CDR3 nucleotides read TGTGCCAGCAGTTCTCCCTTGCTGGGGGCTAACTATGGCTACACCTTC. Translation gives CASSSPLLGANYGYTF.